Only a few counts were recorded for the clone carrying this T cell receptor beta chain. Additional DNA sequences in this sample encode the identical CDR3. This specimen belongs to a study of blood T cell repertoires in COVID-19. This CDR3 has 12 amino acids. CDR1 and CDR2 from the germline V gene are LNHDA and SQIVND (reference sequence). V was shortened by 6 bases and J by 3 bases, with 8 bases between the two germline ends. Assay: immunoSEQ multiplex PCR; the TCRdb copy retains only in-frame clones and omits some. The table includes about 110,000 clones, 84% detected once. This sequence joins TRBV19 and TRBJ1-2; weak D call: TRBD1 (5 bases). The sample comprised peripheral blood. This receptor was identified in a woman aged 50 to 60 with acute or convalescent COVID-19. The CDR3 is CASRRGDYGYTF. The CDR3 bases are TGTGCCAGTAGAAGGGGCGACTATGGCTACACCTTC.